This passage covers 9 T cell receptor beta chains from one sample sequenced in a study of blood T cell repertoires in COVID-19. Repertoires were generated with immunoSEQ multiplex PCR, while TCRdb's copy carries only in-frame clones and drops some. The repertoire holds about 93,000 clones, with 80% as singletons. Material for sequencing was peripheral blood. The receptors were sampled from a human donor in a cohort sampled during active COVID-19.

V usage is TRBV3-1 (or the pseudogene TRBV3-2) and J usage is TRBJ2-1, with 9 bases identical to TRBD2. CDR3 length: 13 amino acids. The trim removed 9 bases at V and 6 bases at J, leaving 6 bases unmatched. CDR1 is LGHDT, CDR2 YNNKEL, per germline (reference sequence). The CDR3 DNA reads as TGTGCCAGTGGCGGGGGGGTAACCAATGAGCAGTTCTTC. It is translated as CASGGGVTNEQFF.

The sample holds one count of this clone. The CDR3 reads CASSEVVGGTGELFF. CDR3 DNA sequence: TGTGCCAGCAGTGAAGTTGTGGGGGGCACCGGGGAGCTGTTTTTT. J is TRBJ2-2 and V is TRBV2; the D gene is possibly TRBD2 (6 bases). Deletions cut 1 base from V and 4 bases from J, with 10 bases between. This CDR3 is built from 15 residues. Germline V gene data show CDR1 as SNHLY and CDR2 as FYNNEI.

The genes are TRBV29-1 and TRBJ1-2, with TRBD1 as a possible D gene (6 bases). Trimming took 2 bases from V and 2 from J, leaving 18 bases between them. CDR3 size: 16 residues. Germline values: CDR1 SQVTM, CDR2 ANQGSEA. CDR3 loop: CSVESLQGLVNYGYTF. In DNA form, the CDR3 reads TGCAGCGTTGAATCCCTCCAGGGGCTAGTCAACTATGGCTACACCTTC.

V gene TRBV21-1 combines with J gene TRBJ2-2; TRBD2 is taken as the D call from the table, unchecked against the DNA. TRBV21-1 is termed a pseudogene. This CDR3 is built from 18 residues. CDR3 residues: CASSTHGTSEPLGGELFF. In nucleotides, the CDR3 is TGTGCCAGCAGCACCCACGGGACTAGCGAGCCCTTGGGCGGGGAGCTGTTTTTT.

The chain carries TRBV28 and TRBJ2-5, with 7 bases matching TRBD2. The germline V gene has CDR1 MDHEN and CDR2 SYDVKM. The CDR3 loop spans 17 amino acids. V gave up 3 bases and J gave up 6 bases; unmatched junction bases: 16. DNA of the CDR3: TGTGCCAGCAGTTTCCCCCCGCAGGGAGGGATCGGAAAGACCCAGTACTTC. Translated, it gives CASSFPPQGGIGKTQYF.

This sequence joins TRBV4-1 and TRBJ1-4, with 7 bases matching TRBD1. Per the germline V gene, CDR1 is MGHRA and CDR2 is YSYEKL. The junction had 9 bases not matched to a gene; V was cut back by 5 bases and J by 12 bases. The CDR3 runs to 13 residues. CDR3 sequence: CASSGGQPVQLFF. Here the CDR3 DNA reads TGCGCCAGCAGCGGGGGACAGCCGGTTCAACTGTTTTTT.

A single count supports this clone. This chain uses TRBV11-3 with TRBJ1-1, with unresolved D. V was trimmed by 3 bases and J by 0 bases, leaving 5 bases between them. The CDR3 is 13 residues long. In germline, CDR1 is SGHNT, CDR2 YENEEA. CDR3: CASSFSLNTEAFF. Here the CDR3 DNA reads TGTGCCAGCAGCTTCTCCTTGAACACTGAAGCTTTCTTT.

The chain couples TRBV11-3 to TRBJ2-1, with unresolved D. Germline assignment: CDR1 SGHNT and CDR2 YENEEA. The V gene lost 5 bases and the J gene lost 4 bases, with 15 bases spanning the gap. This CDR3 contains 15 residues. The CDR3 DNA is TGTGCCAGCAGCCCTCGGCGTGGGCAATACAATGAGCAGTTCTTC. Encoded protein: CASSPRRGQYNEQFF.

As DNA, the CDR3 is TGTGCCAGCTCGGGGGATTGGGCCACTGAAGCTTTCTTT. It translates to CASSGDWATEAFF. The chain combines TRBV28 with TRBJ1-1; D possibly corresponds to TRBD1 (5 bases). This CDR3 comprises 13 residues. Trimming left V 8 bases short and J 4 bases short, with 14 bases between. Germline V lookup: CDR1 MDHEN, CDR2 SYDVKM.